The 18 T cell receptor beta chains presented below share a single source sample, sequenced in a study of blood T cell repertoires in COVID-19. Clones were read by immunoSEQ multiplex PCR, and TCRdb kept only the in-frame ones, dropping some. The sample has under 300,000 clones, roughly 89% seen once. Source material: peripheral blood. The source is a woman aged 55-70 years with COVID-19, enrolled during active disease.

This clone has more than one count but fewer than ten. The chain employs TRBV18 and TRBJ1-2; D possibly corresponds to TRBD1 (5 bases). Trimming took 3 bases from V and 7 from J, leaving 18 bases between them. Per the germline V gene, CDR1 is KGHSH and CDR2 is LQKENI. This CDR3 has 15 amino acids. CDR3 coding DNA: TGTGCCAGCTCACCTGACTCGGGGGACCCGAGTGGCTACACCTTC. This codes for CASSPDSGDPSGYTF.

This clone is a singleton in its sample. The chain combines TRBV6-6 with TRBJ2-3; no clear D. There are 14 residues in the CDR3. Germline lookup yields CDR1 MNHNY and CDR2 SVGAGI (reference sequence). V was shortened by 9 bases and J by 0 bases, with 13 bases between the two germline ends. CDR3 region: CASSVRSSTDTQYF. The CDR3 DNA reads TGTGCCAGTTCCGTCCGTTCTAGCACAGATACGCAGTATTTT.

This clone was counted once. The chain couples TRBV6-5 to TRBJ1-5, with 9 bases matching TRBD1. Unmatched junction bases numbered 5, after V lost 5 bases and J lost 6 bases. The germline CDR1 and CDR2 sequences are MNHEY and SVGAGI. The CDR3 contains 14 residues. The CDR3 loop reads CASSRQGGSQPQHF. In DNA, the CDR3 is TGTGCCAGCAGTCGACAGGGGGGGAGTCAGCCCCAGCATTTT.

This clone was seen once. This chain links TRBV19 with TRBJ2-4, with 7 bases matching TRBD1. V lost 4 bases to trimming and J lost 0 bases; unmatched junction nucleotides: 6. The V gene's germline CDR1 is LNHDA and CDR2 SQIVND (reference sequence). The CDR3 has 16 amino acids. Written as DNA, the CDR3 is TGTGCCAGTAGTAAAGACAGGGTCGGAGCCAAAAACATTCAGTACTTC. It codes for CASSKDRVGAKNIQYF. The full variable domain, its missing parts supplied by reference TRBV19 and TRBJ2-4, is DGGITQSPKYLFRKEGQNVTLSCEQNLNHDAMYWYRQDPGQGLRLIYYSQIVNDFQKGDIAEGYSVSREKKESFPLTVTSAQKNPTAFYLCASSKDRVGAKNIQYFGAGTRLSVL.

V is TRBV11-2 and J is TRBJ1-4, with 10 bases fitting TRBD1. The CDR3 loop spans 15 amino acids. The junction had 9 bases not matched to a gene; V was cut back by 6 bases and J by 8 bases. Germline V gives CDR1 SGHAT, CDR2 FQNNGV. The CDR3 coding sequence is TGTGCCAGCAGTCACTCGGGGACAGGGGACGAAAAACTGTTTTTT. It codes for CASSHSGTGDEKLFF.

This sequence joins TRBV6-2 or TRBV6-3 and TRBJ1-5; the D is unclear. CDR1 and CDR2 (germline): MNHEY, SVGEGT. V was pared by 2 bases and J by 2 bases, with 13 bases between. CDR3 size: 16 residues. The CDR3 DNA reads TGTGCCAGCAGTTACCCGGGCCGGCGGGGCAATCAGCCCCAGCATTTT. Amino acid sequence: CASSYPGRRGNQPQHF.

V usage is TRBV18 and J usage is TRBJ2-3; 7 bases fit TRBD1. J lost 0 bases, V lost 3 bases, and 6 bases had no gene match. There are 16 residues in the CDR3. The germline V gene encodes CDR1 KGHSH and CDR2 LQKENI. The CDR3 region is CASSPTRDRSTDTQYF. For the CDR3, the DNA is TGTGCCAGCTCACCCACCCGGGACAGAAGCACAGATACGCAGTATTTT.

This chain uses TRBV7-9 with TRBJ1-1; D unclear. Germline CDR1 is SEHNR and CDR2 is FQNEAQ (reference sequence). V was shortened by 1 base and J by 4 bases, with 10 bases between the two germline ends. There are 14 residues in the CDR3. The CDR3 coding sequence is TGTGCCAGCAGCTTAGTGGAGGTCGGCACTGAAGCTTTCTTT. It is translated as CASSLVEVGTEAFF.

CDR3 sequence: CAISEGGDSNQPQHF. The CDR3 bases are TGTGCCATCAGTGAAGGCGGGGATAGCAATCAGCCCCAGCATTTT. This chain connects TRBV10-3 to TRBJ1-5; D remains unclear. The V end was cut by 3 bases, the J end by 0 bases, with 9 bases between. The CDR3 has 15 residues. Germline V gives CDR1 ENHRY, CDR2 SYGVKD.

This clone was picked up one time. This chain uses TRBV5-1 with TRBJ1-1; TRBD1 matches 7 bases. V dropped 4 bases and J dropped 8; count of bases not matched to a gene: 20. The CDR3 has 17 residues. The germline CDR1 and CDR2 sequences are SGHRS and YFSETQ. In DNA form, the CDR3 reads TGCGCCAGCAGCGCACTCCTCTCAGGGGGTTATTCGCCGGAAGCTTTCTTT. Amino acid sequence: CASSALLSGGYSPEAFF.

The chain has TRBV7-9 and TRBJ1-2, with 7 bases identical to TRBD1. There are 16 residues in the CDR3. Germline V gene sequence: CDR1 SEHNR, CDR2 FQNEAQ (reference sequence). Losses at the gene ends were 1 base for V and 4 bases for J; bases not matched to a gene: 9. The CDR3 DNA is TGTGCCAGCAGCTTAGATGGTGCAGGGGGTGGCTATGGCTACACCTTC. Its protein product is CASSLDGAGGGYGYTF.

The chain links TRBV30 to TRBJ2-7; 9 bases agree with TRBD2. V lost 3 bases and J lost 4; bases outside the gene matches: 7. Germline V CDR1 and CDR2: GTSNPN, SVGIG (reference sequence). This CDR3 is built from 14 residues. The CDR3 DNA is TGTGCCTGGAGGGTTAGCGGGGGCTCATACGAGCAGTACTTC. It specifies CAWRVSGGSYEQYF.

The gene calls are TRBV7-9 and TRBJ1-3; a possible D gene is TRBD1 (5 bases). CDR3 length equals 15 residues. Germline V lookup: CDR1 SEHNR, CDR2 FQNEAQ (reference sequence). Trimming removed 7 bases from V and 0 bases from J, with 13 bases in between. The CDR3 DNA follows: TGTGCCAGCAAAGACGGGGGGAGCTCTGGAAACACCATATATTTT. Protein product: CASKDGGSSGNTIYF.

Here the CDR3 DNA reads TGTGCCAGCAGCATAACCGGGACTAGCGGCTCGGGGCAGTACTTC. Translation: CASSITGTSGSGQYF. The genes are TRBV9 and TRBJ2-7; 11 bases are shared with TRBD2. Germline CDR1 SGDLS, CDR2 YYNGEE. This CDR3 contains 15 residues. Trimming at V came to 4 bases and at J to 9 bases, leaving 12 bases not matched to a gene.

The chain's CDR3 is CASSLVAGVYGELFF. For the CDR3, the DNA is TGTGCCAGCAGCTTAGTAGCGGGGGTTTACGGGGAGCTGTTTTTT. The chain is built from TRBV11-2 and TRBJ2-2; 9 positions match TRBD2. CDR3 length: 15 residues. CDR1 is SGHAT and CDR2 is FQNNGV in the germline V gene. With 1 base clipped from V and 7 bases from J, the junction kept 4 bases outside the gene matches.

The CDR3: CASSSTGVYSYNEQFF. The DNA for the CDR3 is TGTGCCAGCAGCTCGACAGGGGTGTACTCCTACAATGAGCAGTTCTTC. The rearrangement links TRBV13 to TRBJ2-1; 8 nucleotides match TRBD1. The ends lost 4 bases at V and 0 bases at J; junction bases unmatched: 5. From germline, CDR1 is PRHDT and CDR2 FYEKMQ (reference sequence). The length of the CDR3 is 16 residues.

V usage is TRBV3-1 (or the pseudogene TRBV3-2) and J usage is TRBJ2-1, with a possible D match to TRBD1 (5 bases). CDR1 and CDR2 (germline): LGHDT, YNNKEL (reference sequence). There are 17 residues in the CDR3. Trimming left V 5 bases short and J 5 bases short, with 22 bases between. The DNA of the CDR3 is TGTGCCAGCAGCAATAAGGGGTGCACCCGAAGGAACAATGAGCAGTTCTTC. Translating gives CASSNKGCTRRNNEQFF.

CDR3: CASTRQKQTQYF. CDR3 in DNA: TGTGCCAGCACCCGACAGAAACAGACCCAGTACTTC. V is TRBV13 and J is TRBJ2-5; possibly TRBD1 for D (5 bases). Germline V CDR1 and CDR2: PRHDT, FYEKMQ (reference sequence). The CDR3 runs 12 residues. V lost 7 bases and J 6 bases, leaving 12 bases between the germline ends.